The 12 T cell receptor beta chains in this list originate from one sample, sequenced in a study of T-cell memory formation after mild COVID-19. One entry per CDR3 protein, called by TCRdb with MiXCR from the 5' RACE reads. The sample holds about 420,000 distinct CDR3 sequences, more than 20% seen once. Sample: PBMCs or a T cell subset sorted from them (not recorded which). Source of these receptors: an adult woman who had mild COVID-19 (a few samples of this study predate the infection). Cell type and time point are not known.

This clonotype was recorded a few times. The chain carries TRBV2 and TRBJ2-7, with TRBD1 matching over 10 bases. The V and J ends lost 7 bases and 7 bases, in that order; junction bases with no gene match: 16. Germline V lookup: CDR1 SNHLY, CDR2 FYNNEI. The CDR3 sequence is 16 residues long. The CDR3 region has the DNA TGTGCCAGCACCGAGGGACCGACAGGGGGCTATCGAGAGCAGTACTTC. Protein product: CASTEGPTGGYREQYF. Full variable domain (missing parts from reference TRBV2 and TRBJ2-7): EPEVTQTPSHQVTQMGQEVILRCVPISNHLYFYWYRQILGQKVEFLVSFYNNEISEKSEIFDDQFSVERPDGSNFTLKIRSTKLEDSAMYFCASTEGPTGGYREQYFGPGTRLTVT.

The chain recombines TRBV6-2 or TRBV6-3 with TRBJ2-1, with 12 bases matching TRBD2. The V and J ends lost 5 bases and 6 bases, in that order; junction bases with no gene match: 11. In germline, CDR1 is MNHEY, CDR2 SVGEGT. This CDR3 region has 17 residues. The DNA of the CDR3 is TGTGCCAGCAGTCTACTACCGGGACTAGCGGGCACCAATGAGCAGTTCTTC. It is translated as CASSLLPGLAGTNEQFF.

The gene calls are TRBV2 and TRBJ2-1; 8 bases match TRBD2. Germline values: CDR1 SNHLY, CDR2 FYNNEI. J lost 5 bases, V lost 6 bases, and 9 bases had no gene match. This CDR3 spans 15 amino acids. The DNA for the CDR3 is TGTGCCAGCAGCTTACTAGCGGCCCTACACAATGAGCAGTTCTTC. Amino acids: CASSLLAALHNEQFF.

The chain couples TRBV5-1 to TRBJ1-2, with D tentatively TRBD1 (6 bases). The germline CDR1 and CDR2 sequences are SGHRS and YFSETQ. Trimming stripped 0 bases from V and 4 bases from J, with 13 bases between. This CDR3 has 15 residues. The CDR3 spells CASSLEGTGTYGYTF. The CDR3 DNA is TGCGCCAGCAGCTTGGAGGGTACAGGGACCTATGGCTACACCTTC.

This clonotype was picked up a small number of times. The rearrangement joins TRBV9 to TRBJ2-3, with D possibly matching TRBD2 (5 bases). CDR3 length: 15 amino acids. The germline V gene has CDR1 SGDLS and CDR2 YYNGEE. Trimming removed 1 base from V and 0 bases from J, with 9 bases in between. CDR3 amino acids: CASSVRGTSTDTQYF. The CDR3 DNA is TGTGCCAGCAGCGTACGGGGAACTAGCACAGATACGCAGTATTTT.

As regards this clonotype: The junction departs from the called germline gene at one end, perhaps through a read error. The rearrangement links TRBV12-3 or TRBV12-4 to TRBJ2-5, with 8 nucleotides matching TRBD1. The CDR3 length is 12 residues. The CDR3 sequence is CASSQDRVTPYF. CDR3 bases: TGTGCCAGCAGTCAGGACAGGGTTACCCCGTACTTC.

This clonotype came up many times. This chain links TRBV7-3 with TRBJ2-5; 9 bases agree with TRBD2. Germline CDR1 SGHTA, CDR2 FQGTGA. With 3 bases clipped from V and 2 bases from J, the junction kept 4 bases outside the gene matches. CDR3 length equals 15 residues. The CDR3: CASSLRGGIQETQYF. CDR3 nucleotides: TGTGCCAGCAGCTTGCGGGGGGGAATACAAGAGACCCAGTACTTC.

The chain uses TRBV7-8 and TRBJ2-3; 11 bases are a match to TRBD2. The junction had 6 bases not matched to a gene; V was cut back by 2 bases and J by 2 bases. Germline lookup yields CDR1 SGHVS and CDR2 FQNEAQ. The CDR3 covers 17 residues. The CDR3 DNA follows: TGTGCCAGCAGCTTATATAGACTAGCGGGGCCCACAGATACGCAGTATTTT. This codes for CASSLYRLAGPTDTQYF.

The chain combines TRBV5-1 with TRBJ2-1; possibly TRBD1 for D (6 bases). The germline V gene encodes CDR1 SGHRS and CDR2 YFSETQ. There are 14 residues in the CDR3. The V and J ends lost 7 bases and 2 bases respectively, with 13 bases between them. The CDR3 protein is CASLRDTTYNEQFF. DNA for the CDR3: TGCGCCAGCCTGAGGGACACAACCTACAATGAGCAGTTCTTC. Looking up the rest from reference TRBV5-1 and TRBJ2-1 gives the full variable domain: KAGVTQTPRYLIKTRGQQVTLSCSPISGHRSVSWYQQTPGQGLQFLFEYFSETQRNKGNFPGRFSGRQFSNSRSEMNVSTLELGDSALYLCASLRDTTYNEQFFGPGTRLTVL.

The J gene is TRBJ2-2, the V gene TRBV12-3 or TRBV12-4; D is tentatively TRBD1 or TRBD2 (5 bases each). Trimming left V 1 base short and J 5 bases short, with 20 bases between. The CDR3 sequence is 18 residues long. CDR3 in amino acids: CASSLGLRSGEGTGELFF. As DNA, the CDR3 is TGTGCCAGCAGTTTAGGCCTTAGGAGCGGAGAGGGGACCGGGGAGCTGTTTTTT.

This chain joins TRBV3-1 and TRBJ1-5; D gene ambiguous. The CDR3 contains 14 residues. The V end was cut by 3 bases, the J end by 2 bases, with 8 bases between. Germline V gives CDR1 LGHDT, CDR2 YNNKEL (reference sequence). The CDR3 is CASSHSHGNQPQHF. CDR3 nucleotides: TGTGCCAGCAGCCACAGCCATGGCAATCAGCCCCAGCATTTT.

This clonotype was detected a few times. The rearrangement links TRBV12-3 or TRBV12-4 to TRBJ2-7; perhaps D is TRBD1 or TRBD2 (5 bases each). The CDR3 consists of 14 residues. With 2 bases removed from V and 2 bases from J, the gap between germline ends came to 10 bases. The CDR3 DNA follows: TGTGCCAGCAGTTTACGAGGGACGACCTACGAGCAGTACTTC. This gives the protein CASSLRGTTYEQYF.